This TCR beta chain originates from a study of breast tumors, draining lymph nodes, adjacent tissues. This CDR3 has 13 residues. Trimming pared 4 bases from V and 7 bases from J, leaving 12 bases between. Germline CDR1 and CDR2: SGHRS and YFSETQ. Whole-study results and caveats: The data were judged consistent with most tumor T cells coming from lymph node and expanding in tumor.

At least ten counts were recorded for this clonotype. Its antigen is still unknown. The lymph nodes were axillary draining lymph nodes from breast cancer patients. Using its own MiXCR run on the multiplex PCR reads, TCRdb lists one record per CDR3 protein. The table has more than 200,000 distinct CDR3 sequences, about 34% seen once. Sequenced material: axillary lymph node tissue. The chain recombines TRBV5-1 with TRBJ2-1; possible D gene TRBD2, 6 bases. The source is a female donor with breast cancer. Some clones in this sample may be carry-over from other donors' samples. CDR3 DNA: TGCGCCAGCAGCCCCGGGAGTGGGAATGAGCAGTTCTTC. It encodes CASSPGSGNEQFF. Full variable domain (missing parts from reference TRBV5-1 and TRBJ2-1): KAGVTQTPRYLIKTRGQQVTLSCSPISGHRSVSWYQQTPGQGLQFLFEYFSETQRNKGNFPGRFSGRQFSNSRSEMNVSTLELGDSALYLCASSPGSGNEQFFGPGTRLTVL.